This is a list of T cell receptor beta chains from one sample in a study of blood T cell repertoires in COVID-19. Profiling relied on immunoSEQ multiplex PCR, and the TCRdb table lists in-frame clones only, not all of them. Of some 70,000 clones in the sample, under 85% are singletons; the top ten hold approximately 10%. The sequenced sample was peripheral blood. All receptors derive from a woman in her forties or fifties with acute or convalescent COVID-19. Both conserved end residues are part of each CDR3. Each record gives: clone size, J gene, V gene, D gene, CDR3 DNA, CDR3 protein. D genes are given only for firm matches. Clone sizes are given selectively: once, few, many, or a class where the clone is expanded.

>.|TRBJ1-2|TRBV10-3|.
TGTGCCATCAGTCAGGGTAACTATGGCTACACCTTC
CAISQGNYGYTF
>once|TRBJ2-3|TRBV5-1|TRBD1
TGCGCCAGCAGCTTCGGGACAGCAGATACGCAGTATTTT
CASSFGTADTQYF
>once|TRBJ2-1|TRBV2|.
TGTGCCAGCGGATTAGCGAGCTACAATGAGCAGTTCTTC
CASGLASYNEQFF
>few|TRBJ1-1|TRBV6-5|.
TGTGCCAGCCTGGGACTTCAGAACACTGAAGCTTTCTTT
CASLGLQNTEAFF
>.|TRBJ1-5|TRBV6-5|TRBD1
TGTGCCAGCAGTCCCGGGACAGGGGGTCAGCCCCAGCATTTT
CASSPGTGGQPQHF
>few|TRBJ1-1|TRBV21-1|.
TGTGCCAGCACAACCCGGACAGGGGCCCTGTGGAACACTGAAGCTTTCTTT
CASTTRTGALWNTEAFF
>.|TRBJ2-6|TRBV29-1|TRBD1
TGCAGCGTTCTGGGACAGGCGCTCTCTGGGGCCAACGTCCTGACTTTC
CSVLGQALSGANVLTF
>.|TRBJ2-5|TRBV6-4|TRBD2
TGTGCCAGCAGTGAAACATTAACTAGCGGAGAGACCCAGTACTTC
CASSETLTSGETQYF
>.|TRBJ2-3|TRBV30|TRBD2
TGTGCCTGGAGCCGGGGGGACCTCACAGATACGCAGTATTTT
CAWSRGDLTDTQYF
>.|TRBJ2-7|TRBV5-1|.
TGCGCCAGCAGCGGACAGTGGCGGGAGTACGAGCAGTACTTC
CASSGQWREYEQYF
>.|TRBJ2-7|TRBV3-1/TRBV3-2|TRBD2
TGTGCCAGCAGCCAAGTTCCGGGACTAGCGGGGGGCAGCTCCTACGAGCAGTACTTC
CASSQVPGLAGGSSYEQYF
>.|TRBJ2-3|TRBV5-1|TRBD1
TGCGCCAGCAGCTTGGTGGGACAGGGGGCAGGAGATACGCAGTATTTT
CASSLVGQGAGDTQYF
>.|TRBJ2-1|TRBV25-1|TRBD2
TGTGCCAGCAGTGCCCCCGGGAGAGCGGGAGGTAATGAGCAGTTCTTC
CASSAPGRAGGNEQFF
>few|TRBJ1-5|TRBV7-9|TRBD1
TGTGCCAGCAGCTTAGGGGTAGGACAGGGTCTTCAGCCCCAGCATTTT
CASSLGVGQGLQPQHF
>.|TRBJ2-1|TRBV28|.
TGTGCCATCCAGGGCCCTGGGAGGCGGGAGCAGTTCTTC
CAIQGPGRREQFF
>.|TRBJ2-7|TRBV2|TRBD1
TGTGCCAGCAGTGAAGGCGGGACAGGGGGCTACGAGCAGTACTTC
CASSEGGTGGYEQYF
>.|TRBJ2-1|TRBV7-6|.
TGTGCCAGCAGCTTAGCTGGACAAAAGCAGTTCTTC
CASSLAGQKQFF
>.|TRBJ2-5|TRBV15|.
TGTGCCACCAGCGGATCAGGGCCTTACCCTATAGAGACCCAGTACTTC
CATSGSGPYPIETQYF
>once|TRBJ2-3|TRBV7-9|TRBD2
TGTGCCAGCAGCTTCCCCCCCTCCCTAGCGGGGGGCCATACGCAGTATTTT
CASSFPPSLAGGHTQYF
>.|TRBJ2-1|TRBV12-3/TRBV12-4|TRBD2
TGTGCCAGCAGTTCTAGCGGGAGTATGGTCTTC
CASSSSGSMVF
>.|TRBJ1-5|TRBV7-2|.
TGTGCCAGCAGCCTGCTAGCTTATAGCAATCAGCCCCAGCATTTT
CASSLLAYSNQPQHF
>.|TRBJ1-2|TRBV10-3|.
TGTGCCATCAGTGAGTCAGGGGGGGACCATGGCTACACCTTC
CAISESGGDHGYTF
>.|TRBJ1-5|TRBV21-1|.
TGTGCCAGCAGATATATAACCCTATATAGCCGTGGGAGGCGAGGTGGCAATCAGCCCCAGCATTTT
CASRYITLYSRGRRGGNQPQHF
>.|TRBJ2-4|TRBV4-2|TRBD2
TGTGCCAGCAGCCAAGAGGAAATACTAGCGGGAGTGTCGGCGGCCAAAAACATTCAGTACTTC
CASSQEEILAGVSAAKNIQYF
>few|TRBJ2-7|TRBV5-1|TRBD1
TGCGCCAGCTCAGGGACAGGGATCAGAGACGAGCAGTACTTC
CASSGTGIRDEQYF
>.|TRBJ2-5|TRBV3-1/TRBV3-2|.
TGTGCCAGCAGCCATCCTCGGGGGACCCGGGCCCAAGAGACCCAGTACTTC
CASSHPRGTRAQETQYF
>.|TRBJ2-7|TRBV7-8|TRBD2
TGTGCCAGCAGCTCGGCGGTAGCGGGGGACTACGAGCAGTACTTC
CASSSAVAGDYEQYF
>few|TRBJ1-2|TRBV7-2|TRBD1
TGTGCCAGCAGGACGACAGGGAACTATGGCTACACCTTC
CASRTTGNYGYTF
>.|TRBJ1-4|TRBV11-2|TRBD1
TGTGCCAGCAGCTTAGGACAGGGGAGGGAAAAACTGTTTTTT
CASSLGQGREKLFF
>few|TRBJ2-5|TRBV3-1/TRBV3-2|TRBD2
TGTGCCAGCAGCCAAGCTTCAGTCGAGCGGGGGGCAGAGACCCAGTACTTC
CASSQASVERGAETQYF
>.|TRBJ1-2|TRBV29-1|TRBD1
TGCAGCGCCGTAATACAGGGGGCGAGTGGCTACACCTTC
CSAVIQGASGYTF
>.|TRBJ1-1|TRBV6-6|.
TGTGCCAGCAGTTACCCCGAGGGGGGGGCGGAAGCTTTCTTT
CASSYPEGGAEAFF
>.|TRBJ2-5|TRBV5-4|.
TGTGCCAGCAGCTCCGCGGCCGGGGGGCGCGAAGAGACCCAGTACTTC
CASSSAAGGREETQYF
>once|TRBJ2-3|TRBV4-2|.
TGTGCCAGCAGCCAGCTGGCCAGCACAGATACGCAGTATTTT
CASSQLASTDTQYF
>.|TRBJ2-5|TRBV11-1|TRBD2
TGTGCCAGCAGCTTAGTAGGGCTAGCGGCGCACTTC
CASSLVGLAAHF
>.|TRBJ1-6|TRBV5-1|.
TGCGCCAGCAGCTTGACAGGGCTTATTAGCTCCTATAATTCACCCCTCCACTTT
CASSLTGLISSYNSPLHF
>.|TRBJ2-1|TRBV29-1|TRBD2
TGCAGCGCATCCCTGGGACTAGCGGCCAATGAGCAGTTCTTC
CSASLGLAANEQFF
>.|TRBJ2-7|TRBV7-9|.
TGTGCCAGCAGCGCTGGGGCAGCGTACGAGCAGTACTTC
CASSAGAAYEQYF
>.|TRBJ2-3|TRBV2|.
TGTGCCCGCACTTCTGTCAAGGGGCCCACAGATACGCAGTATTTT
CARTSVKGPTDTQYF
>.|TRBJ1-1|TRBV12-3/TRBV12-4|TRBD1
TGTGCCAGCAGTTTAGGGACAGGGGTTGAAGCTTTCTTT
CASSLGTGVEAFF
>.|TRBJ2-1|TRBV7-2|TRBD2
TGTGCCAGCAGCCCTACTCTAGCGGGCCATGAGCAGTTCTTC
CASSPTLAGHEQFF
>.|TRBJ1-5|TRBV12-3/TRBV12-4|.
TGTGCCAGCAGTCGGACAGAAGGGAGGCCCCAGCATTTT
CASSRTEGRPQHF
>.|TRBJ2-1|TRBV5-1|TRBD2
TGCGCCAGCAGTTGGACTAGCGGGAGGAGGATAAATGAGCAGTTCTTC
CASSWTSGRRINEQFF
>once|TRBJ2-1|TRBV18|.
TGTGCCAGCTCACCACCGCTGACAGGACATTACAATGAGCAGTTCTTC
CASSPPLTGHYNEQFF
>.|TRBJ2-2|TRBV6-5|.
TGTGCCAGCAGTTACTATACGAACACCGGGGAGCTGTTTTTT
CASSYYTNTGELFF
>.|TRBJ1-1|TRBV5-4|.
TGTGCCAGCAGCTTGGTAGAGAGTGAAGCTTTCTTT
CASSLVESEAFF
>once|TRBJ1-5|TRBV19|.
TGTGCCAGTAGTATTGCCCAATGGGGAGAGGGGAGGCATCAGCCCCAGCATTTT
CASSIAQWGEGRHQPQHF
>.|TRBJ2-1|TRBV6-5|.
TGTGCCAGCAGTCAGGTGGGGGGTCACAATGAGCAGTTCTTC
CASSQVGGHNEQFF
>.|TRBJ1-2|TRBV20-1|.
TGCAGTGCTAGTGGGACTCCAACGGGATCCTATGGCTACACCTTC
CSASGTPTGSYGYTF
>once|TRBJ1-1|TRBV4-1|TRBD1
TGCGCCAGCAGCCACGCGGGACAGGGGAACACTGAAGCTTTCTTT
CASSHAGQGNTEAFF
>few|TRBJ1-2|TRBV6-5|.
TGTGCCAGCACAAGGGAGCCGGCGTCCTATGGCTACACCTTC
CASTREPASYGYTF
>.|TRBJ1-1|TRBV19|TRBD1
TGTGCCAGTAGGACCAAAATGGGACAGGGAAATTTGGCTTTCTTT
CASRTKMGQGNLAFF
>medium-sized|TRBJ2-7|TRBV7-9|.
TGTGCCAGCAGCTTATCAGGGGTCAACTACGAGCAGTACTTC
CASSLSGVNYEQYF
>.|TRBJ2-1|TRBV12-5|TRBD2
TGTGCTAGTGGTTTGGTAAGGCCAGCGGGAGTGTACAATGAGCAGTTCTTC
CASGLVRPAGVYNEQFF